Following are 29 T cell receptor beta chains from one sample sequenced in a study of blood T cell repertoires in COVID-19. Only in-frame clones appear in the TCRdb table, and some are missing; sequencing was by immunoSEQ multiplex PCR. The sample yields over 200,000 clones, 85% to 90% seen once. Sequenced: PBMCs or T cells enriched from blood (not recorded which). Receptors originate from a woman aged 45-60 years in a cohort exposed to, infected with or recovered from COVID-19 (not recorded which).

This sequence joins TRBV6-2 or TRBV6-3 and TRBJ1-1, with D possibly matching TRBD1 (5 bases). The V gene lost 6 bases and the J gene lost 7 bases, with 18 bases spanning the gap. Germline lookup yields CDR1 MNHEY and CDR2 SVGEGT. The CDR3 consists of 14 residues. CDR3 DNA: TGTGCCAGCAGCCCGAGACCCAGGGCATATGAAGCTTTCTTT. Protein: CASSPRPRAYEAFF.

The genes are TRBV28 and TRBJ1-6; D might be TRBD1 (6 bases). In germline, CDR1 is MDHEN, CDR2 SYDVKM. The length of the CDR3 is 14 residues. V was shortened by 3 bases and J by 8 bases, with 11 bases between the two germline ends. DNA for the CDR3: TGTGCCAGCAGTTTCGCAGGGGACGATTCACCCCTCCACTTT. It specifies CASSFAGDDSPLHF.

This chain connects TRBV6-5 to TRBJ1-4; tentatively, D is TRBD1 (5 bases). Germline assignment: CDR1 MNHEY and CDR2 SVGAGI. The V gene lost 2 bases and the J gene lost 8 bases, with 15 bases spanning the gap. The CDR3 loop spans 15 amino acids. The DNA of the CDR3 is TGTGCCAGCAGTTACAATAGGGGAGGGGAGGAAAAACTGTTTTTT. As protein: CASSYNRGGEEKLFF.

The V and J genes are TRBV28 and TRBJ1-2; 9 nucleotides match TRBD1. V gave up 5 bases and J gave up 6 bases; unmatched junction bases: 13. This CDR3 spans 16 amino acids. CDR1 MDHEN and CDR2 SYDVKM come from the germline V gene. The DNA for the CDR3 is TGTGCCAGCAGTCTAACCGGGACAGGGTCTCTAGATGGCTACACCTTC. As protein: CASSLTGTGSLDGYTF.

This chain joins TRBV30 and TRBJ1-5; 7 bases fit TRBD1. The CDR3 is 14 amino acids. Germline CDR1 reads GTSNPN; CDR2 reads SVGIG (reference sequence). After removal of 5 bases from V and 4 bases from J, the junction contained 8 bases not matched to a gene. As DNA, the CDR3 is TGTGCCTGGGACTCGACAGGGCGAAATCAGCCCCAGCATTTT. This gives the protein CAWDSTGRNQPQHF.

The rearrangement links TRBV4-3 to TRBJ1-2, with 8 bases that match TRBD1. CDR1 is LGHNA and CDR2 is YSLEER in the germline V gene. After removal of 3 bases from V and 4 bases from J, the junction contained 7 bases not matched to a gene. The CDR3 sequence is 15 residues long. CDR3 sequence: CASSQETGASYGYTF. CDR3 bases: TGCGCCAGCAGCCAGGAGACAGGGGCTTCCTATGGCTACACCTTC.

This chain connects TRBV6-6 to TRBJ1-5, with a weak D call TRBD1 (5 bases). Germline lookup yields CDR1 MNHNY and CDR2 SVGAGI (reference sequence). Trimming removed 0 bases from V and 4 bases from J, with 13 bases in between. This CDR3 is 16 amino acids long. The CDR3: CASSYSKWQGNQPQHF. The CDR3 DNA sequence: TGTGCCAGCAGTTACTCGAAGTGGCAGGGTAATCAGCCCCAGCATTTT.

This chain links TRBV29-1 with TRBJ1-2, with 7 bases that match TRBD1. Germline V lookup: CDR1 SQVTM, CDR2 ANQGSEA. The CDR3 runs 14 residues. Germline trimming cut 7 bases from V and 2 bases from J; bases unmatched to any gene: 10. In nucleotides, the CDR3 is TGCAGCGCCTCCCGGACAGGAGGCAACTATGGCTACACCTTC. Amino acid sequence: CSASRTGGNYGYTF.

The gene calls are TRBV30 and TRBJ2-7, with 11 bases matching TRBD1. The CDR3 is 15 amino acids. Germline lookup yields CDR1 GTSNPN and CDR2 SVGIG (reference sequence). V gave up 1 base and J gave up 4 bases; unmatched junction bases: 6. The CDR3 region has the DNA TGTGCCTGGAGTGAGTTCCGGGACAGGGGGTACGAGCAGTACTTC. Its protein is CAWSEFRDRGYEQYF.

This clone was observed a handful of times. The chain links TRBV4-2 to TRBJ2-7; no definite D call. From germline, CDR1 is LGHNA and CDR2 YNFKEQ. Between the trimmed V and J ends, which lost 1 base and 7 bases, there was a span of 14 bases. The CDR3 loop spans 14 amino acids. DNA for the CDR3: TGTGCCAGCAGCCAAGCGACCTCTACTAAAGAGCAGTACTTC. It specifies CASSQATSTKEQYF.

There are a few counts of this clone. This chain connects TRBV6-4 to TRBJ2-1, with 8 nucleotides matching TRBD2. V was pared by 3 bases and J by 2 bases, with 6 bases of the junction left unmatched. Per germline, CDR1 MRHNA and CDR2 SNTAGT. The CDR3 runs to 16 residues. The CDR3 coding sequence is TGTGCCAGCAGTGAAGAGGCGGGGGGTACCTACAATGAGCAGTTCTTC. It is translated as CASSEEAGGTYNEQFF.

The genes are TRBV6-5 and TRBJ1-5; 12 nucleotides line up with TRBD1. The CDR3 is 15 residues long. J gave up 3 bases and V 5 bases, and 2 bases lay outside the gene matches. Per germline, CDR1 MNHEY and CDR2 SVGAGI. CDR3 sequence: CASSRDRGPNQPQHF. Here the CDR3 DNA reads TGTGCCAGCAGTCGGGACAGGGGGCCCAATCAGCCCCAGCATTTT.

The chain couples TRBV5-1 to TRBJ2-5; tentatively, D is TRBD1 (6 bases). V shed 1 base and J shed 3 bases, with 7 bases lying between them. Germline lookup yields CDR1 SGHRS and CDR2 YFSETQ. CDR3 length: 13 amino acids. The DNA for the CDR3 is TGCGCCAGCAGCTTGAAGGGGGAAGAGACCCAGTACTTC. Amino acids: CASSLKGEETQYF.

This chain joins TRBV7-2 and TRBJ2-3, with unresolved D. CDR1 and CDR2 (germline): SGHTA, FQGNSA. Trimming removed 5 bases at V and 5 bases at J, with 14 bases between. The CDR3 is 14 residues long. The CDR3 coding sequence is TGTGCCAGCAGCGCTTTGGGCGACCGAGATACGCAGTATTTT. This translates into CASSALGDRDTQYF.

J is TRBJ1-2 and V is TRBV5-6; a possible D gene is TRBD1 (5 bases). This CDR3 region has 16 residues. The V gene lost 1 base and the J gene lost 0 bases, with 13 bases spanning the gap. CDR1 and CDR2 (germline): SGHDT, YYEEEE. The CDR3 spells CASSLLAGISNYGYTF. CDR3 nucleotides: TGTGCCAGCAGCTTGTTGGCAGGGATTTCTAACTATGGCTACACCTTC.

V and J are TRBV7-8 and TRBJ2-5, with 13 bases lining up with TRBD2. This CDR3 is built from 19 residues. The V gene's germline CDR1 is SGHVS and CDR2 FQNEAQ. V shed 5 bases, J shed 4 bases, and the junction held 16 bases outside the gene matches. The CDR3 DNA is TGTGCCAGCAGCCTAGGACGACTAGCGGGGGGCTCGGGGCGAGAGACCCAGTACTTC. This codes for CASSLGRLAGGSGRETQYF.

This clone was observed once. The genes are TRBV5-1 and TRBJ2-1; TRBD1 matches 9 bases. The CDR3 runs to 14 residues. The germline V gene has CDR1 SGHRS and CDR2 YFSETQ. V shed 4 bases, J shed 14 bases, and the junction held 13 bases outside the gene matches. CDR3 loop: CASSLRARTGEEFF. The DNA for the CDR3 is TGCGCCAGCAGCCTACGCGCCCGGACAGGGGAGGAGTTCTTC.

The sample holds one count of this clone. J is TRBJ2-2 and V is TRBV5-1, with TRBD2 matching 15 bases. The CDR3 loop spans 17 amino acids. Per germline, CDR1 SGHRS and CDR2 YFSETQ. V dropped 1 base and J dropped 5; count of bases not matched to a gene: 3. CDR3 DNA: TGCGCCAGCAGCTTGCTCGGACTAGCGGGGGGGACCGGGGAGCTGTTTTTT. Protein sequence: CASSLLGLAGGTGELFF.

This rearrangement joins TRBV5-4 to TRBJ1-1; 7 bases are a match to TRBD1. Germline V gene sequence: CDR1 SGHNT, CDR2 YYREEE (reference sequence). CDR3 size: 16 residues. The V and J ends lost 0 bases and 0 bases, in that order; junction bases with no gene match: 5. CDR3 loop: CASSLGGGGMNTEAFF. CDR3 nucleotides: TGTGCCAGCAGCTTGGGAGGAGGGGGCATGAACACTGAAGCTTTCTTT.

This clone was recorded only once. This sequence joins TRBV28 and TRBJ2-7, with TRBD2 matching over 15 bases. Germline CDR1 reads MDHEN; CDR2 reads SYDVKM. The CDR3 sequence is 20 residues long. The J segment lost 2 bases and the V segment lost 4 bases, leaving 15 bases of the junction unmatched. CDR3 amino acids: CASSSAGGTSGGLYAYEQYF. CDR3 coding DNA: TGTGCCAGCAGTTCGGCGGGTGGGACTAGCGGGGGGCTATACGCCTACGAGCAGTACTTC.

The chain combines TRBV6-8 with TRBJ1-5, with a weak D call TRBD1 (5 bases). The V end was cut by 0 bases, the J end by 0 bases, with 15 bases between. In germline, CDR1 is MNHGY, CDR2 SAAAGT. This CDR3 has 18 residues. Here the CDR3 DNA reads TGTGCCAGCAGTTACTCGGGCTTACAGGAAAATAGCAATCAGCCCCAGCATTTT. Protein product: CASSYSGLQENSNQPQHF.

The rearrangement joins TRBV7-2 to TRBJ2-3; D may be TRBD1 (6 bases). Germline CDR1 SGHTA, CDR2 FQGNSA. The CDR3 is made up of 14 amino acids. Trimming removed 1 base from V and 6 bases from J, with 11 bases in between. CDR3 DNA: TGTGCCAGCAGCTTAGATCTGGGGGCGGATACGCAGTATTTT. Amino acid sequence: CASSLDLGADTQYF.

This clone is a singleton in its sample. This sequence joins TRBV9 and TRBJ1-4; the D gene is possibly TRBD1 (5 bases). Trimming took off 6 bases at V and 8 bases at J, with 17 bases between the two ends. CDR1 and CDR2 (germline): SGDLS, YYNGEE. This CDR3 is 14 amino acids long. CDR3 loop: CASTTGGWGEKLFF. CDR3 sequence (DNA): TGTGCCAGCACCACGGGCGGATGGGGCGAAAAACTGTTTTTT.

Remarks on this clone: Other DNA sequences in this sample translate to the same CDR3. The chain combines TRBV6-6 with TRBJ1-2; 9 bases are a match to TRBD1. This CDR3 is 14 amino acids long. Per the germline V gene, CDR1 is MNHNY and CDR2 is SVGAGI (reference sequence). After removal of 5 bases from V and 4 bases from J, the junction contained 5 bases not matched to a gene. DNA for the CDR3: TGTGCCAGCAGTCGGGGACAGGGAGCCTATGGCTACACCTTC. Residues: CASSRGQGAYGYTF.

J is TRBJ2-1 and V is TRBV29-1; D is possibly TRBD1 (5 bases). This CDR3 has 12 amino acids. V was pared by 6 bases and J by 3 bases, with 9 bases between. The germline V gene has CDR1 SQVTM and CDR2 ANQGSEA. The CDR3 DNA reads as TGCAGCGTCCTACAGGACTACAATGAGCAGTTCTTC. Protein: CSVLQDYNEQFF.

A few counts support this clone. The CDR3 sequence is CASSPPSGGPFKNIQYF. CDR3 nucleotide sequence: TGTGCCAGCAGCCCTCCTAGCGGGGGCCCTTTCAAAAACATTCAGTACTTC. The chain links TRBV7-9 to TRBJ2-4; TRBD2 aligns across 10 bases. This CDR3 has 17 amino acids. V shed 5 bases, J shed 3 bases, and the junction held 10 bases outside the gene matches. CDR1 SEHNR and CDR2 FQNEAQ come from the germline V gene (reference sequence).

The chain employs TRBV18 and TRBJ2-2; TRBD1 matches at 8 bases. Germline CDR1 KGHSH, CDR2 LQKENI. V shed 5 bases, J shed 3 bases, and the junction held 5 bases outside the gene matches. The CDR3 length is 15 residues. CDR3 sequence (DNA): TGTGCCAGCTCATATGGACAGGGATACACCGGGGAGCTGTTTTTT. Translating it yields CASSYGQGYTGELFF. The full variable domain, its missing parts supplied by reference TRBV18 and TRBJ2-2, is NAGVMQNPRHLVRRRGQEARLRCSPMKGHSHVYWYRQLPEEGLKFMVYLQKENIIDESGMPKERFSAEFPKEGPSILRIQQVVRGDSAAYFCASSYGQGYTGELFFGEGSRLTVL.

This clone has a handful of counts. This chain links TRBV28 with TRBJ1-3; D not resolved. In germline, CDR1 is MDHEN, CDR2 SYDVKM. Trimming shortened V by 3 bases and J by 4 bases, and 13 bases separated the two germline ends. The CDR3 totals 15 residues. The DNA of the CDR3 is TGTGCCAGCAGTTTCAGCCCCGGGATAGGAAACACCATATATTTT. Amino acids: CASSFSPGIGNTIYF.

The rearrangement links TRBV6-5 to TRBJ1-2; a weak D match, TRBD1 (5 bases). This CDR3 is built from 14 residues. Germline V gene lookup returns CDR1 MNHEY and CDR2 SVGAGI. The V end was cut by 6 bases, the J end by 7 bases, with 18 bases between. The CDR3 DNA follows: TGTGCCAGCAGGGTGCAGGGTTTATCGGTTGGCTACACCTTC. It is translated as CASRVQGLSVGYTF.